This entry lists 15 T cell receptor beta chains sequenced from one sample in a study of T cells after yellow fever vaccination. TCRdb re-called the 5' RACE reads through MiXCR, storing one row per CDR3 protein. Here the sample spans about 320,000 distinct CDR3 sequences, about 4.5% being singletons. Specimen: PBMCs, collected 15 days after the yellow fever booster vaccination. The source of these receptors is a man aged 18 to 30 who received the YFV17D yellow fever vaccine.

This clonotype has at least ten counts. The chain couples TRBV12-3 or TRBV12-4 to TRBJ2-3; TRBD2 matches at 9 bases. With 5 bases clipped from V and 7 bases from J, the junction kept 13 bases outside the gene matches. This CDR3 has 16 amino acids. CDR3 residues: CASSPMRGGGANTQYF. CDR3 coding DNA: TGTGCCAGCAGTCCCATGAGGGGCGGGGGGGCCAATACGCAGTATTTT.

On this clonotype: At one end the junction does not follow the germline gene, possibly because of a read error. The V call is TRBV7-7, the J call TRBJ2-2, with D maybe TRBD2 (5 bases). Germline CDR1 is SSHAT and CDR2 is FNYEAQ (reference sequence). CDR3 size: 17 residues. CDR3 DNA sequence: TGTGCTAGCAGCCCCGGACTGCCCCTGAGCGCGACCGGGGAGCTGTTTTTT. Amino acids: CASSPGLPLSATGELFF.

This clonotype was detected ten times or more. The rearrangement joins TRBV7-2 to TRBJ1-5; no clear D gene. CDR1 is SGHTA and CDR2 is FQGNSA in the germline V gene. V lost 1 base, J lost 2 bases, and 9 bases lay in between. The CDR3 length is 15 residues. The CDR3 sequence: CASSLESSGNQPQHF. DNA of the CDR3: TGTGCCAGCAGCTTAGAGTCCTCTGGCAATCAGCCCCAGCATTTT.

This clonotype was seen a few times. The chain couples TRBV5-1 to TRBJ1-2; D is ambiguous. CDR1 SGHRS and CDR2 YFSETQ come from the germline V gene. This CDR3 has 13 residues. V lost 2 bases and J 6 bases, leaving 11 bases between the germline ends. The CDR3 is CASSFPDPHGYTF. In nucleotides, the CDR3 is TGCGCCAGCAGCTTTCCAGACCCGCATGGCTACACCTTC.

This clonotype was detected only a few times. The chain links TRBV20-1 to TRBJ1-2; 8 bases fit TRBD1. The CDR3 is made up of 17 amino acids. The germline gives CDR1 DFQATT, CDR2 SNEGSKA (reference sequence). V dropped 5 bases and J dropped 4; count of bases not matched to a gene: 18. The CDR3: CSAPRKQTGALLYGYTF. The DNA for the CDR3 is TGCAGTGCTCCCCGCAAACAGACAGGGGCACTCCTCTATGGCTACACCTTC.

This clonotype appeared a few times. The rearrangement joins TRBV2 to TRBJ2-3; the D is unclear. Germline V CDR1 and CDR2: SNHLY, FYNNEI. Between the trimmed V and J ends, which lost 7 bases and 0 bases, there was a span of 11 bases. The CDR3 is 14 residues long. The CDR3 region has the DNA TGTGCCAGCAAAAGCTTGGACAGCACAGATACGCAGTATTTT. This sequence encodes CASKSLDSTDTQYF.

Ten or more counts support this clonotype. V gene TRBV7-2 combines with J gene TRBJ2-3, with a possible D match to TRBD2 (6 bases). The CDR3 consists of 17 residues. Germline V gives CDR1 SGHTA, CDR2 FQGNSA. Trimming took 2 bases from V and 0 from J, leaving 15 bases between them. For the CDR3, the DNA is TGTGCCAGCAGCTTAACCCCTCGGGGGTGGAGCACAGATACGCAGTATTTT. Protein sequence: CASSLTPRGWSTDTQYF.

This chain links TRBV3-1 with TRBJ2-2; D unclear. Trimming cost V 7 bases and J 1 base, with 10 bases left between them. Germline CDR1 LGHDT, CDR2 YNNKEL (reference sequence). The CDR3 is made up of 14 amino acids. DNA for the CDR3: TGTGCCAGCACCTCTACAGAGAACACCGGGGAGCTGTTTTTT. It is translated as CASTSTENTGELFF.

This chain connects TRBV4-3 to TRBJ2-5; TRBD2 is a possible D gene (6 bases). From germline, CDR1 is LGHNA and CDR2 YSLEER. V was shortened by 1 base and J by 2 bases, with 14 bases between the two germline ends. The CDR3 totals 16 residues. The CDR3 DNA reads TGCGCCAGCAGCCAAGGATTCTCGGAGGGACAAGAGACCCAGTACTTC. Amino acid sequence: CASSQGFSEGQETQYF.

This clonotype appeared many times. The gene calls are TRBV5-1 and TRBJ1-1; tentatively, D is TRBD1 (5 bases). The germline gives CDR1 SGHRS, CDR2 YFSETQ. The CDR3 sequence is 14 residues long. The V and J ends lost 0 bases and 6 bases respectively, with 12 bases between them. CDR3 bases: TGCGCCAGCAGCTTGGGACAGTCAGGAGCTGAAGCTTTCTTT. Amino acids: CASSLGQSGAEAFF. The variable domain in full, with the rest retrieved from reference TRBV5-1 and TRBJ1-1, is KAGVTQTPRYLIKTRGQQVTLSCSPISGHRSVSWYQQTPGQGLQFLFEYFSETQRNKGNFPGRFSGRQFSNSRSEMNVSTLELGDSALYLCASSLGQSGAEAFFGQGTRLTVV.

This clonotype was picked up many times. The V call is TRBV4-2, the J call TRBJ1-2, with D uncertain. The CDR3 contains 14 residues. Germline CDR1 LGHNA, CDR2 YNFKEQ. V was cut by 5 bases and J by 8 bases, with 18 bases left in between. The CDR3 nucleotides read TGTGCCAGCAGCGCCCGACCCCGACTTGAGGGCTACACCTTC. It codes for CASSARPRLEGYTF.

In its sample, this clonotype was seen a few times. This chain joins TRBV29-1 and TRBJ2-5; TRBD2 agrees at 8 bases. Looked up from germline, CDR1 is SQVTM and CDR2 is ANQGSEA. Trimming cost V 5 bases and J 9 bases; bases outside gene matches: 17. This CDR3 is 15 amino acids long. Here the CDR3 DNA reads TGCAGCGTTTCCGTCTTCCGAGCGGGGGTGTCATCCCAGTACTTC. It is translated as CSVSVFRAGVSSQYF.

This clonotype appeared many times. The V gene is TRBV7-8, the J gene TRBJ2-7, with D possibly matching TRBD2 (5 bases). V was shortened by 1 base and J by 2 bases, with 9 bases between the two germline ends. CDR3 size: 14 residues. Germline loops: CDR1 SGHVS, CDR2 FQNEAQ. CDR3 protein: CASSLDIGTYEQYV. DNA of the CDR3: TGTGCCAGCAGCTTAGATATCGGGACCTACGAGCAGTACGTC.

The chain uses TRBV7-2 and TRBJ2-5; 11 bases line up with TRBD1. Trimming took 1 base from V and 4 from J; bases not matched to a gene: 8. CDR3 length: 17 amino acids. Germline loops: CDR1 SGHTA, CDR2 FQGNSA. CDR3 DNA sequence: TGTGCCAGCAGCTTAGTTATGTGGACAGGGGGCGGAGAGACCCAGTACTTC. Protein: CASSLVMWTGGGETQYF. Full variable domain (missing parts from reference TRBV7-2 and TRBJ2-5): GAGVSQSPSNKVTEKGKDVELRCDPISGHTALYWYRQSLGQGLEFLIYFQGNSAPDKSGLPSDRFSAERTGGSVSTLTIQRTQQEDSAVYLCASSLVMWTGGGETQYFGPGTRLLVL.

The sample holds many counts of this clonotype. V is TRBV4-2 and J is TRBJ1-1; TRBD1 is a possible D gene (5 bases). The CDR3 sequence is 14 residues long. Trimming left V 4 bases short and J 2 bases short, with 11 bases between. CDR1 and CDR2 (germline): LGHNA, YNFKEQ. Here the CDR3 DNA reads TGTGCCAGCAGCCCTGTTACAGGTAACACTGAAGCTTTCTTT. It encodes CASSPVTGNTEAFF.